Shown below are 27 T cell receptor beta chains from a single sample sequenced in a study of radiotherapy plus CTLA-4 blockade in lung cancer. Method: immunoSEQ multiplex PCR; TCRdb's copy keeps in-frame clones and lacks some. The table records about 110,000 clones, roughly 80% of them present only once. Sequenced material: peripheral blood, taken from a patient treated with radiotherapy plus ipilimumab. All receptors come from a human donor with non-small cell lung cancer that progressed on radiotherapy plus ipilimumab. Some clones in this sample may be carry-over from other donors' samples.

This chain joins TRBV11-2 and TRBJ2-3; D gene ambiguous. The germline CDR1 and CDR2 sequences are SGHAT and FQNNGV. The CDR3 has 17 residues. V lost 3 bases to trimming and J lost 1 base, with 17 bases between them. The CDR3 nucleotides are TGTGCCAGCAGCTTGATCCGATCTAGACTTGGCACAGATACGCAGTATTTT. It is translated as CASSLIRSRLGTDTQYF.

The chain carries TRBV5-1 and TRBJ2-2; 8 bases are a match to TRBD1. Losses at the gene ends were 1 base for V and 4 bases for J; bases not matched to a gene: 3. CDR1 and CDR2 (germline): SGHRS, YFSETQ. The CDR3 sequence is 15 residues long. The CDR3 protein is CASSLKGQVTGELFF. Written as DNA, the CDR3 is TGCGCCAGCAGCTTGAAGGGACAGGTCACCGGGGAGCTGTTTTTT.

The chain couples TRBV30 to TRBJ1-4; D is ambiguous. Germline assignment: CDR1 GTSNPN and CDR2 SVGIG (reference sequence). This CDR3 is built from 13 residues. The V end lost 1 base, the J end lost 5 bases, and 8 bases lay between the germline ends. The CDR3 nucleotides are TGTGCCTGGAGTGGGGCCTCGAATGAAAAACTGTTTTTT. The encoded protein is CAWSGASNEKLFF.

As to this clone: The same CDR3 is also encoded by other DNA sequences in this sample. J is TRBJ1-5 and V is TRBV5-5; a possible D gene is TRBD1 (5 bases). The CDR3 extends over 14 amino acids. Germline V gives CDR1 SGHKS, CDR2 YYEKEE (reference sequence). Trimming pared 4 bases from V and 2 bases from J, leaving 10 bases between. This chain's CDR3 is CASSQGGGNQPQHF. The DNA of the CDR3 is TGTGCCAGCAGCCAAGGAGGGGGCAATCAGCCCCAGCATTTT.

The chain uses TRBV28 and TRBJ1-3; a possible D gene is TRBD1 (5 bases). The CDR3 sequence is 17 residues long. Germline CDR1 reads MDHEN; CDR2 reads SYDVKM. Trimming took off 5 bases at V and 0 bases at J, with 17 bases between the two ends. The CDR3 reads CASSPPGEAISGNTIYF. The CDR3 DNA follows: TGTGCCAGCAGTCCGCCGGGGGAGGCCATCTCTGGAAACACCATATATTTT.

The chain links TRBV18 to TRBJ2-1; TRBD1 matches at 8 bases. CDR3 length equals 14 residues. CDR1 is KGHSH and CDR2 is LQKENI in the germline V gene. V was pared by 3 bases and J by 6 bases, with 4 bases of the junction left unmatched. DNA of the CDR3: TGTGCCAGCTCACCGACTGACAGGGGCAATGAGCAGTTCTTC. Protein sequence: CASSPTDRGNEQFF.

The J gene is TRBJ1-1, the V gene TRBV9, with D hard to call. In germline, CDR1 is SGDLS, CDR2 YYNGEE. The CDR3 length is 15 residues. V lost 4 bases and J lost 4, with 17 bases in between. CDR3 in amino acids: CASSLQTAPGTEAFF. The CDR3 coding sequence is TGTGCCAGCAGCCTTCAGACGGCCCCGGGCACTGAAGCTTTCTTT.

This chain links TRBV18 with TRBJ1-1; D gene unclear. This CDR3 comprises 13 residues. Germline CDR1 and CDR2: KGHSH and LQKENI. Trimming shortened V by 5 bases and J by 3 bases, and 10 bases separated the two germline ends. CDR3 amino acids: CASSRGVDTEAFF. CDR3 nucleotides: TGTGCCAGCTCAAGAGGTGTGGACACTGAAGCTTTCTTT.

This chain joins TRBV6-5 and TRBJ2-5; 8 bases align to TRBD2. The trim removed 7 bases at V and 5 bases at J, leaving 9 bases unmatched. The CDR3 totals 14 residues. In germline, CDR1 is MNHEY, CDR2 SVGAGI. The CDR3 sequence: CASTAISGAETQYF. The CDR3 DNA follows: TGTGCCAGCACCGCCATTAGCGGGGCGGAGACCCAGTACTTC.

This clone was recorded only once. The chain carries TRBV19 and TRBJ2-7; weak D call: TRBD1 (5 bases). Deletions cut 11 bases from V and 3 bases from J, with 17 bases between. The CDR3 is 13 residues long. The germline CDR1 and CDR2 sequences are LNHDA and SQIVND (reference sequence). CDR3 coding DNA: TGTGCCGTATCCCCCAATCAGGGCTACGAGCAGTACTTC. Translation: CAVSPNQGYEQYF. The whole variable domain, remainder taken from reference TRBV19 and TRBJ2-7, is DGGITQSPKYLFRKEGQNVTLSCEQNLNHDAMYWYRQDPGQGLRLIYYSQIVNDFQKGDIAEGYSVSREKKESFPLTVTSAQKNPTAFYLCAVSPNQGYEQYFGPGTRLTVT.

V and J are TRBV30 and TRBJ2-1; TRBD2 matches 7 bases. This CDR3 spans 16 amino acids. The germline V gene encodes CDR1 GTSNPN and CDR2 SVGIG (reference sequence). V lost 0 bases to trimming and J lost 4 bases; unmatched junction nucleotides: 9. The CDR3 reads CAWSVWGGGTYNEQFF. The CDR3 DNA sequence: TGTGCCTGGAGTGTATGGGGCGGGGGTACTTACAATGAGCAGTTCTTC. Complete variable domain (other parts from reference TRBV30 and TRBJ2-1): SQTIHQWPATLVQPVGSPLSLECTVEGTSNPNLYWYRQAAGRGLQLLFYSVGIGQISSEVPQNLSASRPQDRQFILSSKKLLLSDSGFYLCAWSVWGGGTYNEQFFGPGTRLTVL.

CDR3 nucleotide sequence: TGTGCCAGCAGCTTAAGTTCAGGGGAAAATTCACCCCTCCACTTT. Encoded protein: CASSLSSGENSPLHF. The chain uses TRBV7-9 and TRBJ1-6; TRBD1 is a possible D gene (6 bases). The CDR3 contains 15 residues. Germline V CDR1 and CDR2: SEHNR, FQNEAQ (reference sequence). V was pared by 2 bases and J by 7 bases, with 12 bases between.

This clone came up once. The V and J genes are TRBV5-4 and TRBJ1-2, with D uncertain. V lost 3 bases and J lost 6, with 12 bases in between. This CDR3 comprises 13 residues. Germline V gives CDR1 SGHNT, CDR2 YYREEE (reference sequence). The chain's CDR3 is CASSSPQQNGYTF. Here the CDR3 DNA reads TGTGCCAGCAGCTCACCACAGCAAAATGGCTACACCTTC.

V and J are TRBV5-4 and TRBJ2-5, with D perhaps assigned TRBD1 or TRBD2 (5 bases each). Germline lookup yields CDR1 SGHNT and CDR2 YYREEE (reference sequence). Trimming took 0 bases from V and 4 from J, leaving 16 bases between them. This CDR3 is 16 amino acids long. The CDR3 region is CASSLGGPPWRETQYF. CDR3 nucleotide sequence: TGTGCCAGCAGCTTGGGGGGACCGCCCTGGAGAGAGACCCAGTACTTC.

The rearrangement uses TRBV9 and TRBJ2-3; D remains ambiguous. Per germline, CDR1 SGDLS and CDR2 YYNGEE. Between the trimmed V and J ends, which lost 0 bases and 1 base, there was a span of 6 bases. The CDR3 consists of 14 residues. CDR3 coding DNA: TGTGCCAGCAGCGTAGTAGCAGGCACAGATACGCAGTATTTT. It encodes CASSVVAGTDTQYF.

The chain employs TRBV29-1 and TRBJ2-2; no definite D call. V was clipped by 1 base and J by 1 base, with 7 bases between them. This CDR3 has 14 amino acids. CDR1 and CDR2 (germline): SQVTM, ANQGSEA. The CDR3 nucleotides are TGCAGCGTTGAAGGACAAAAGAACACCGGGGAGCTGTTTTTT. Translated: CSVEGQKNTGELFF.

In nucleotides, the CDR3 is TGCGCCAGCAGCTCCCTAGCGGCGGACACAGATACGCAGTATTTT. Its protein product is CASSSLAADTDTQYF. The chain is built from TRBV5-1 and TRBJ2-3; 7 bases are shared with TRBD2. V dropped 3 bases and J dropped 2; count of bases not matched to a gene: 6. The germline V gene encodes CDR1 SGHRS and CDR2 YFSETQ. CDR3 size: 15 residues.

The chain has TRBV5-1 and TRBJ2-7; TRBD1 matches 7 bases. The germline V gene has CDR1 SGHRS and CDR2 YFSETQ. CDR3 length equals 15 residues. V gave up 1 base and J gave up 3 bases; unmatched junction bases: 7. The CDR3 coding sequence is TGCGCCAGCAGCTTGTCTTTCTCAGGGGGCTACGAGCAGTACTTC. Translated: CASSLSFSGGYEQYF.

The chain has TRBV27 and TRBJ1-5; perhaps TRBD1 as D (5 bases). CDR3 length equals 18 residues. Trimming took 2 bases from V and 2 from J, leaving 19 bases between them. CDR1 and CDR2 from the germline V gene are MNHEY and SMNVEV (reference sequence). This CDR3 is CASSLGRAGKARNQPQHF. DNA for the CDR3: TGTGCCAGCAGTTTAGGCAGGGCAGGAAAAGCCCGCAATCAGCCCCAGCATTTT.

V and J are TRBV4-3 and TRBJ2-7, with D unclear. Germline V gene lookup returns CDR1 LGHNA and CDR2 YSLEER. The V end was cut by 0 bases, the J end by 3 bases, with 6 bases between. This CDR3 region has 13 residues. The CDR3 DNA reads TGCGCCAGCAGCCAAGAAATTATCTACGAGCAGTACTTC. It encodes CASSQEIIYEQYF.

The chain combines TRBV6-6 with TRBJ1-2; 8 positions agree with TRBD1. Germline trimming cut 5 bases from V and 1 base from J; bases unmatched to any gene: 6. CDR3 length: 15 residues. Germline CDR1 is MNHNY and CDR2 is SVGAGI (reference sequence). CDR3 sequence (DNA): TGTGCCAGCAGTCACGGACAGGGAGGTAACTATGGCTACACCTTC. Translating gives CASSHGQGGNYGYTF.

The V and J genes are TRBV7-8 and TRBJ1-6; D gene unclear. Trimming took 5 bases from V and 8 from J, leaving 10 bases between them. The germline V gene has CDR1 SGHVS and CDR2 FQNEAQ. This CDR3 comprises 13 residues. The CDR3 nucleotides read TGTGCCAGCAGCCTCACATGGGATTCACCCCTCCACTTT. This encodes CASSLTWDSPLHF.

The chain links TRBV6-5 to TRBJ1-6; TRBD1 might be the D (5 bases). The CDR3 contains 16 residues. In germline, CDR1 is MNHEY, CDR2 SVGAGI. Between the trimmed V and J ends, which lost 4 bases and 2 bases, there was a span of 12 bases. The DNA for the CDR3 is TGTGCCAGCAGTTCGTTTGAGGGGCCCTATAATTCACCCCTCCACTTT. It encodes CASSSFEGPYNSPLHF.

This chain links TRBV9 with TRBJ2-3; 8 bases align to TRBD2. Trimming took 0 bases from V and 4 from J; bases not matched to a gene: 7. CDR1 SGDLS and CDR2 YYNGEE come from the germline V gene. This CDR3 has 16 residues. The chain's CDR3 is CASSVGRSGGSDTQYF. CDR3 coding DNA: TGTGCCAGCAGCGTAGGTCGGAGCGGGGGTTCAGATACGCAGTATTTT. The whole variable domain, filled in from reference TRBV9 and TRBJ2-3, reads DSGVTQTPKHLITATGQRVTLRCSPRSGDLSVYWYQQSLDQGLQFLIQYYNGEERAKGNILERFSAQQFPDLHSELNLSSLELGDSALYFCASSVGRSGGSDTQYFGPGTRLTVL.

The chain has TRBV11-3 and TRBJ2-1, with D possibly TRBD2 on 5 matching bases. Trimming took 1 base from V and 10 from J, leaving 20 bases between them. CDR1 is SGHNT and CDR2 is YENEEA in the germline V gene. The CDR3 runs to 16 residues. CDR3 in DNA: TGTGCCAGCAGCTTAGTGGCGGGCGGCCTACGGGGAGAGCAGTTCTTC. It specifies CASSLVAGGLRGEQFF.

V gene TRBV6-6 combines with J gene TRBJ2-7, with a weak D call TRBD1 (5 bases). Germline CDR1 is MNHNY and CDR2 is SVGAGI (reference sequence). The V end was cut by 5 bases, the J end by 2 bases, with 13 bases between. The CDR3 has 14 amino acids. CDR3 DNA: TGTGCCAGCAGTAGAGGAGCGACAGCCTACGAGCAGTACTTC. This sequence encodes CASSRGATAYEQYF.

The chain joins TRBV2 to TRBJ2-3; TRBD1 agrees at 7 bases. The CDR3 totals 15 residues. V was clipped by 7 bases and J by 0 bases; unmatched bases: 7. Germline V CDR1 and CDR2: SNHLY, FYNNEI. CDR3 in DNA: TGTGCCAGCAAAGAAAACAGGGGAAGCACAGATACGCAGTATTTT. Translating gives CASKENRGSTDTQYF.